The rows below give T cell receptor beta chains drawn from one sample of a study of blood T cell repertoires in COVID-19. Sequencing was performed with immunoSEQ multiplex PCR; in TCRdb, only in-frame clones are kept and a portion is missing. The sample lists more than 35,000 clones, 69% occurring once. What was sequenced was peripheral blood. The receptors derive from a man older than 75 with acute or convalescent COVID-19. Both conserved end residues are part of each CDR3. A D gene is named only where the DNA matches it firmly. Part of the rows lack a size; the others show once, few, many or a class for expanded clones.

D gene: TRBD1
clone size: once
J gene: TRBJ1-1
V gene: TRBV7-9
CDR3 protein: CASSLPDRDTEAFF
CDR3 DNA: TGTGCCAGCAGCTTACCAGACAGGGACACTGAAGCTTTCTTT

D gene: .
clone size: .
J gene: TRBJ2-5
V gene: TRBV6-5
CDR3 protein: CASSSMGAGLQETQYF
CDR3 DNA: TGTGCCAGCAGTTCTATGGGAGCAGGCCTGCAAGAGACCCAGTACTTC

D gene: TRBD1
clone size: .
J gene: TRBJ2-5
V gene: TRBV5-1
CDR3 protein: CASRTGVSQETQYF
CDR3 DNA: TGCGCCAGCAGGACAGGGGTTAGTCAAGAGACCCAGTACTTC

D gene: .
clone size: .
J gene: TRBJ1-2
V gene: TRBV5-1
CDR3 protein: CASSLVGADGYTF
CDR3 DNA: TGCGCCAGCAGCTTGGTGGGGGCGGATGGCTACACCTTC

D gene: .
clone size: .
J gene: TRBJ1-1
V gene: TRBV30
CDR3 protein: CAWSVQSRLTEAFF
CDR3 DNA: TGTGCCTGGAGTGTACAGTCCCGTCTCACTGAAGCTTTCTTT

D gene: TRBD1
clone size: .
J gene: TRBJ2-1
V gene: TRBV5-6
CDR3 protein: CASSRRDRGYNEQFF
CDR3 DNA: TGTGCCAGCAGCCGCCGGGACAGGGGGTACAATGAGCAGTTCTTC

D gene: TRBD2
clone size: .
J gene: TRBJ2-1
V gene: TRBV29-1
CDR3 protein: CSVNLVGLALRSYNEQFF
CDR3 DNA: TGCAGCGTTAACCTTGTGGGACTAGCGCTCCGCTCCTACAATGAGCAGTTCTTC

D gene: .
clone size: .
J gene: TRBJ1-2
V gene: TRBV2
CDR3 protein: CASRGGVLYGYTF
CDR3 DNA: TGTGCCAGCAGGGGAGGGGTACTCTATGGCTACACCTTC

D gene: .
clone size: .
J gene: TRBJ2-3
V gene: TRBV5-1
CDR3 protein: CASSLGGLTDTQYF
CDR3 DNA: TGCGCCAGCAGCTTGGGGGGACTTACAGATACGCAGTATTTT

D gene: TRBD1
clone size: few
J gene: TRBJ1-1
V gene: TRBV19
CDR3 protein: CASRETGGVNTEAFF
CDR3 DNA: TGTGCCAGTAGGGAAACAGGGGGCGTGAACACTGAAGCTTTCTTT

D gene: TRBD1
clone size: .
J gene: TRBJ1-1
V gene: TRBV7-2
CDR3 protein: CASRPQTGGFNTEAFF
CDR3 DNA: TGTGCCAGCAGACCGCAGACAGGGGGCTTTAACACTGAAGCTTTCTTT

D gene: TRBD2
clone size: .
J gene: TRBJ2-1
V gene: TRBV19
CDR3 protein: CASSQSSGFNNEQFF
CDR3 DNA: TGTGCCAGTAGCCAATCTAGCGGGTTCAACAATGAGCAGTTCTTC

D gene: TRBD1
clone size: .
J gene: TRBJ1-4
V gene: TRBV10-3
CDR3 protein: CAISESPGQPATNEKLFF
CDR3 DNA: TGTGCCATCAGTGAGTCCCCGGGACAGCCTGCAACTAATGAAAAACTGTTTTTT

D gene: TRBD2
clone size: .
J gene: TRBJ2-1
V gene: TRBV6-5
CDR3 protein: CASSTPLTSAGEQFF
CDR3 DNA: TGTGCCAGCAGTACCCCTTTGACTAGCGCTGGTGAGCAGTTCTTC

D gene: .
clone size: .
J gene: TRBJ2-1
V gene: TRBV6-4
CDR3 protein: CASSFQGMGEQFF
CDR3 DNA: TGTGCCAGCAGTTTCCAGGGGATGGGTGAGCAGTTCTTC

D gene: .
clone size: .
J gene: TRBJ2-7
V gene: TRBV7-2
CDR3 protein: CASSPTTRGTYEQYF
CDR3 DNA: TGTGCCAGCAGCCCGACGACCCGGGGGACCTACGAGCAGTACTTC

D gene: TRBD2
clone size: few
J gene: TRBJ2-3
V gene: TRBV6-1
CDR3 protein: CASSEESSGNQYF
CDR3 DNA: TGTGCCAGCAGTGAAGAGTCCAGCGGGAATCAGTATTTT

D gene: .
clone size: .
J gene: TRBJ1-3
V gene: TRBV3-1/TRBV3-2
CDR3 protein: CASSLRAGNTIYF
CDR3 DNA: TGTGCCAGCAGCCTGAGGGCGGGAAACACCATATATTTT

D gene: TRBD1
clone size: .
J gene: TRBJ1-2
V gene: TRBV5-1
CDR3 protein: CASTPGQANYGYTF
CDR3 DNA: TGCGCCAGCACACCCGGACAGGCCAACTATGGCTACACCTTC

D gene: .
clone size: .
J gene: TRBJ2-1
V gene: TRBV7-3
CDR3 protein: CASSLSSAGYNEQFF
CDR3 DNA: TGTGCCAGCAGCTTATCTAGCGCTGGCTACAATGAGCAGTTCTTC

D gene: .
clone size: .
J gene: TRBJ1-2
V gene: TRBV6-6
CDR3 protein: CASSYDDYNYGYTF
CDR3 DNA: TGTGCCAGCAGTTACGACGACTACAACTATGGCTACACCTTC

D gene: .
clone size: few
J gene: TRBJ2-7
V gene: TRBV4-1
CDR3 protein: CASSHPGGDSSYEQYF
CDR3 DNA: TGCGCCAGCAGCCACCCGGGGGGGGACAGCTCCTACGAGCAGTACTTC

D gene: .
clone size: .
J gene: TRBJ1-3
V gene: TRBV11-2
CDR3 protein: CASSPSRNTIYF
CDR3 DNA: TGTGCCAGCAGCCCCTCACGGAACACCATATATTTT

D gene: .
clone size: .
J gene: TRBJ1-2
V gene: TRBV6-1
CDR3 protein: CASSDGETANYGYTF
CDR3 DNA: TGTGCCAGCAGTGACGGGGAGACGGCTAACTATGGCTACACCTTC

D gene: .
clone size: .
J gene: TRBJ2-1
V gene: TRBV6-2/TRBV6-3
CDR3 protein: CASSYDLDSVNEQFF
CDR3 DNA: TGTGCCAGCAGTTACGACCTAGACTCTGTCAATGAGCAGTTCTTC

D gene: .
clone size: few
J gene: TRBJ2-7
V gene: TRBV11-2
CDR3 protein: CASSPSGYEQYF
CDR3 DNA: TGTGCCAGCAGCCCGTCGGGGTACGAGCAGTACTTC

D gene: TRBD1
clone size: once
J gene: TRBJ2-1
V gene: TRBV27
CDR3 protein: CASNKQGAVRSSSYNEQFF
CDR3 DNA: TGTGCCAGCAACAAACAGGGGGCTGTCAGATCGAGCTCCTACAATGAGCAGTTCTTC

D gene: .
clone size: .
J gene: TRBJ1-4
V gene: TRBV5-1
CDR3 protein: CASSRGGSNEKLFF
CDR3 DNA: TGCGCCAGCAGTAGGGGGGGCTCTAATGAAAAACTGTTTTTT

D gene: .
clone size: .
J gene: TRBJ2-5
V gene: TRBV7-9
CDR3 protein: CASSPTPQETQYF
CDR3 DNA: TGTGCCAGCAGCCCGACTCCTCAAGAGACCCAGTACTTC

D gene: TRBD2
clone size: .
J gene: TRBJ2-1
V gene: TRBV18
CDR3 protein: CASSLSTSGSSYNEQFF
CDR3 DNA: TGTGCCAGCTCACTCTCGACTAGCGGGAGCTCCTACAATGAGCAGTTCTTC

D gene: TRBD1
clone size: .
J gene: TRBJ1-2
V gene: TRBV19
CDR3 protein: CASSVTATGGGYTF
CDR3 DNA: TGTGCCAGTAGTGTCACTGCGACAGGGGGTGGCTACACCTTC

D gene: TRBD1
clone size: .
J gene: TRBJ2-3
V gene: TRBV19
CDR3 protein: CASSPTGRGTDTQYF
CDR3 DNA: TGTGCCAGTAGCCCGACAGGGAGAGGGACAGATACGCAGTATTTT

D gene: TRBD1
clone size: .
J gene: TRBJ1-1
V gene: TRBV18
CDR3 protein: CASSPGQGLSTEAFF
CDR3 DNA: TGTGCCAGCTCACCCGGACAGGGTTTGAGCACTGAAGCTTTCTTT

D gene: TRBD1
clone size: .
J gene: TRBJ1-2
V gene: TRBV5-5
CDR3 protein: CASSLQGTGGNYGYTF
CDR3 DNA: TGTGCCAGCAGCTTGCAAGGGACAGGGGGTAACTATGGCTACACCTTC

D gene: TRBD2
clone size: .
J gene: TRBJ2-4
V gene: TRBV7-2
CDR3 protein: CASSLLAGKNIQYF
CDR3 DNA: TGTGCCAGCAGCTTATTAGCGGGTAAAAACATTCAGTACTTC

D gene: TRBD1
clone size: .
J gene: TRBJ2-7
V gene: TRBV18
CDR3 protein: CASSLQTGIYEQYF
CDR3 DNA: TGTGCCAGCTCACTCCAGACAGGGATCTACGAGCAGTACTTC